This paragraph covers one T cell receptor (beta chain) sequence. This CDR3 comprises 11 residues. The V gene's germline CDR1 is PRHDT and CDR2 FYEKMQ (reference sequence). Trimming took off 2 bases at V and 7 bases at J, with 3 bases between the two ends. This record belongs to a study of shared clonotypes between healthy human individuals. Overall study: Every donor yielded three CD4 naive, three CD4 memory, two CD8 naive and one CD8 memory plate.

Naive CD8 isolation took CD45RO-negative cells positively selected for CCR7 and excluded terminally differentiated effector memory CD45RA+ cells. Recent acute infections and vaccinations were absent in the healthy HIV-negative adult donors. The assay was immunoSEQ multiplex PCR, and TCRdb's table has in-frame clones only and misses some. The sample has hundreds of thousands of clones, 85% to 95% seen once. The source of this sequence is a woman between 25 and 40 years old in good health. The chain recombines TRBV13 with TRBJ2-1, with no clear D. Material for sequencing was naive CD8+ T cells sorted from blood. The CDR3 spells CASSLNNEQFF. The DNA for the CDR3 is TGTGCCAGCAGCTTAAATAATGAGCAGTTCTTC.